Listed below are T cell receptor beta chains from one sample, sequenced in a study of blood T cell repertoires in COVID-19. Produced via immunoSEQ multiplex PCR; TCRdb's table is partial and in-frame only. Among over 150,000 clones listed, roughly 76% were seen once. The sample taken for sequencing was peripheral blood. The receptors were gathered from a woman older than 75 with COVID-19, enrolled during active disease. Both conserved end residues are part of each CDR3. A D gene is named only where the DNA matches it firmly. Size is stated for part of the rows, as once, few or many counts, or as a class when the clone is expanded.

J gene,D gene,V gene,clone size,CDR3 DNA,CDR3 protein
TRBJ2-2,NA,TRBV6-5,NA,TGTGCCAGCAGATCCGGGACATTGGGCACCGGGGAGCTGTTTTTT,CASRSGTLGTGELFF
TRBJ1-4,TRBD1,TRBV7-9,NA,TGTGCCAGCAGCCCGGGACAGACCTTTAATGAAAAACTGTTTTTT,CASSPGQTFNEKLFF
TRBJ2-1,TRBD2,TRBV28,once,TGTGCCAGCAGTTTAGTAGCGGGAGACGAGCAGTTCTTC,CASSLVAGDEQFF
TRBJ2-5,TRBD2,TRBV24-1,NA,TGTGCCACCAGTGAGCTGGGGGGGTTCCAAGAGACCCAGTACTTC,CATSELGGFQETQYF
TRBJ1-2,TRBD1,TRBV9,few,TGTGCCAGCAGCTCGCAGGGGGGTAACTATGGCTACACCTTC,CASSSQGGNYGYTF
TRBJ2-1,TRBD2,TRBV19,NA,TGTGCCAGTAGTATTACCCTAGCGGGAGGCTACAATGAGCAGTTCTTC,CASSITLAGGYNEQFF
TRBJ1-2,NA,TRBV18,NA,TGTGCCAGCTCACCCGGAGACCCAGGGGATGGCTACACCTTC,CASSPGDPGDGYTF
TRBJ1-2,TRBD1,TRBV9,once,TGTGCCAGCAGTACCTTGGGGACAGTTGACTTCTATGGCTACACCTTC,CASSTLGTVDFYGYTF
TRBJ2-3,TRBD2,TRBV7-9,NA,TGTGCCAGCAGCTTATCCCCAACTCTAGCGGGAGAGGGCACAGATACGCAGTATTTT,CASSLSPTLAGEGTDTQYF
TRBJ2-7,TRBD2,TRBV6-6,few,TGTGCCAGCGAGAGCGGGGGGCGGAACGAGCAGTACTTC,CASESGGRNEQYF
TRBJ1-1,TRBD1,TRBV11-3,NA,TGTGCCAGCAGCCCAGGGGGCAGGGACACTGAAGCTTTCTTT,CASSPGGRDTEAFF
TRBJ2-7,TRBD2,TRBV4-1,NA,TGCGCCAGCAGCCAAGTTGGGAGCGGGATTTTGTACGAGCAGTACTTC,CASSQVGSGILYEQYF
TRBJ2-7,NA,TRBV3-1/TRBV3-2,NA,TGTGCCAGCAGCCACCCGCAGGTAGGACAAACCACCTACGAGCAGTACTTC,CASSHPQVGQTTYEQYF
TRBJ2-3,TRBD2,TRBV11-2,NA,TGTGCCAGCCGGGCAAGGACTAGCGGGGGGTCAGATACGCAGTATTTT,CASRARTSGGSDTQYF
TRBJ2-5,NA,TRBV6-5,NA,TGTGCCAGCAGTAGGTGGCGGGAAGAGACCCAGTACTTC,CASSRWREETQYF
TRBJ1-2,TRBD1,TRBV28,NA,TGTGCCAGCCAGGACAGGGTTTATGGCTACACCTTC,CASQDRVYGYTF
TRBJ2-7,TRBD1,TRBV5-3,few,TGTGCCAGAAGCTCGGGACAGACGGGTGGTCAAGAGGGGTACTTC,CARSSGQTGGQEGYF
TRBJ1-1,NA,TRBV5-6,NA,TGTGCCAGCAGCTTGCTAGGCGGGAGGGACACTGAAGCTTTCTTT,CASSLLGGRDTEAFF
TRBJ2-3,TRBD1,TRBV11-2,NA,TGTGCCAGCAGCTCGGCCGGACAGGGGGCCCAAGGTACGCAGTATTTT,CASSSAGQGAQGTQYF
TRBJ2-3,TRBD2,TRBV11-3,NA,TGTGCCAGCAGCTTCCGGGGGGGCGAAGATACGCAGTATTTT,CASSFRGGEDTQYF
TRBJ2-1,NA,TRBV28,NA,TGTGCCAGCAGTTTCGCGGACTATCGCAATGAGCAGTTCTTC,CASSFADYRNEQFF
TRBJ2-5,TRBD2,TRBV12-5,once,TGTGCTAGTGGTTTAGGGCGGGGGGACGCAGAGACCCAGTACTTC,CASGLGRGDAETQYF
TRBJ1-2,NA,TRBV7-9,once,TGTGCCAGCTGCTCTGGGGCCTTGATTAACTATGGCTACACCTTC,CASCSGALINYGYTF
TRBJ2-7,NA,TRBV6-5,NA,TGTGCCAGCAGGGACAGAGGGGAGCAGTACTTC,CASRDRGEQYF
TRBJ1-2,TRBD1,TRBV9,many,TGTGCCAGCAGCTTCGGGACAGCCCGAAATTATGGCTACACCTTC,CASSFGTARNYGYTF
TRBJ2-1,NA,TRBV19,once,TGTGCCAGTAGTAAGGGACACCCCTACAATGAGCAGTTCTTC,CASSKGHPYNEQFF
TRBJ1-6,NA,TRBV7-8,NA,TGTGCCAGCAGCCCCTCGGGGGGGAATTCACCCCTCCACTTT,CASSPSGGNSPLHF
TRBJ1-5,NA,TRBV5-8,few,TGTGCCAGCAGCCCATGGGGCAGCCACGCCGTCGGCAATCAGCCCCAGCATTTT,CASSPWGSHAVGNQPQHF
TRBJ2-1,NA,TRBV4-2,NA,TGTGCCAGCAGCCAACGGGGCAATGAGCAGTTCTTC,CASSQRGNEQFF
TRBJ2-7,TRBD1,TRBV2,few,TGTGCCAGCAGTGAAGCGCCAGGGGGTGGGTACGAGCAGTACTTC,CASSEAPGGGYEQYF
TRBJ2-4,NA,TRBV30,few,TGTGCCTGGGGCCGTGGGGGGGCCAAAAACATTCAGTACTTC,CAWGRGGAKNIQYF
TRBJ2-2,NA,TRBV5-1,NA,TGCGCCAGCAGCTTGGAACAGGGGAACACCGGGGAGCTGTTTTTT,CASSLEQGNTGELFF
TRBJ1-2,TRBD1,TRBV5-5,NA,TGTGCCAGCAGCTTGGCCGGGACAGATAACTATGGCTACACCTTC,CASSLAGTDNYGYTF
TRBJ1-2,NA,TRBV28,NA,TGTGCCAGCAGTTTGGGACATTCAGCTAACTATGGCTACACCTTC,CASSLGHSANYGYTF
TRBJ2-7,NA,TRBV6-5,NA,TGTGCCAGCAGTTACTCGAACAGCTACTACGAGCAGTACTTC,CASSYSNSYYEQYF
TRBJ2-6,NA,TRBV5-1,NA,TGCGCCAGCAGCCCTTCTGGGGCCAACGTCCTGACTTTC,CASSPSGANVLTF
TRBJ2-4,TRBD1,TRBV19,NA,TGTGCCAGTAGTAACAGGGGATATTCCTTAGCCAAAAACATTCAGTACTTC,CASSNRGYSLAKNIQYF
TRBJ2-1,TRBD2,TRBV19,NA,TGTGCCAGTAGTATAGGAAGGGGGAGACTAGCGGGAAGGAATTACAATGAGCAGTTCTTC,CASSIGRGRLAGRNYNEQFF
TRBJ2-2,NA,TRBV4-1,NA,TGCGCCAGCAGCCAAGATAGGGCCCTCTCGGGGGGGGAGCTGTTTTTT,CASSQDRALSGGELFF
TRBJ1-2,NA,TRBV23-1,NA,TGCGCCAGCAGTCAATCTGTGCAGGGTGATGGCTACACCTTC,CASSQSVQGDGYTF
TRBJ1-6,NA,TRBV7-2,few,TGTGCCAGCAGCTTAGTGGGTCGGAGATATAATTCACCCCTCCACTTT,CASSLVGRRYNSPLHF
TRBJ2-2,NA,TRBV5-1,few,TGCGCCAGCAGCCCTGCGGGCGGGGCGGGCACCGGGGAGCTGTTTTTT,CASSPAGGAGTGELFF
TRBJ1-4,NA,TRBV6-2/TRBV6-3,NA,TGTGCCAGCAGTTATTTGGTCTACGAAAAACTGTTTTTT,CASSYLVYEKLFF
TRBJ1-2,NA,TRBV9,NA,TGTGCCAGCAGCGCCACTATCGGGACATCTAACTATGGCTACACCTTC,CASSATIGTSNYGYTF
TRBJ2-7,NA,TRBV2,NA,TGTGCCAGCAGTGGGCAGGCTTACGAGCAGTACTTC,CASSGQAYEQYF
TRBJ2-1,NA,TRBV24-1,NA,TGTGCCACCAGTGGAGAGGGGGATGAGCAGTTCTTC,CATSGEGDEQFF
TRBJ1-1,TRBD1,TRBV5-1,NA,TGCGCCAGCAGGCCTGAGGGGGCGAACACTGAAGCTTTCTTT,CASRPEGANTEAFF
TRBJ1-2,TRBD1,TRBV4-3,NA,TGCGCCAGCAGCCAAGGGAGGGCGGCAGGGGGCGCGGGCTATGGCTACACCTTC,CASSQGRAAGGAGYGYTF
TRBJ2-7,TRBD1,TRBV19,few,TGTGCCAGTTCGGACAGGGGGCGATACGAGCAGTACTTC,CASSDRGRYEQYF
TRBJ2-6,NA,TRBV19,NA,TGTGCCAGTACCAGGACACGGCGGTCTGGGGCCAACGTCCTGACTTTC,CASTRTRRSGANVLTF
TRBJ1-5,NA,TRBV5-8,few,TGTGCCAGCAGCCTCTCAGGAAGCCTCAATCAGCCCCAGCATTTT,CASSLSGSLNQPQHF
TRBJ1-2,NA,TRBV4-2,NA,TGTGCCAGCAGCCAAGATCCCGCAGACTATGGCTACACCTTC,CASSQDPADYGYTF
TRBJ1-4,NA,TRBV12-3/TRBV12-4,NA,TGTGCCAGCAGTTTCCTGTGGCCCCCTCGACTGTTTTTT,CASSFLWPPRLFF
TRBJ2-2,NA,TRBV4-3,once,TGCGCCAGCAGCCAAGATAGTACGGCGAACACCGGGGAGCTGTTTTTT,CASSQDSTANTGELFF
TRBJ1-3,TRBD1,TRBV19,NA,TGTGCCAGTAGTGCCACCGACAGGGGGGATGGAAACACCATATATTTT,CASSATDRGDGNTIYF
TRBJ1-1,NA,TRBV6-2/TRBV6-3,NA,TGTGCCAGCAGTTACGAGTACACTGAAGCTTTCTTT,CASSYEYTEAFF
TRBJ2-1,NA,TRBV29-1,NA,TGCAGCGTTGATACCGCGGAGCAGTTCTTC,CSVDTAEQFF
TRBJ2-4,NA,TRBV27,NA,TGTGCCAGGCGGAGGCTGCTAGCCAAAAACATTCAGTACTTC,CARRRLLAKNIQYF
TRBJ2-1,NA,TRBV5-6,NA,TGTGCCAGCAAACCGACGGGTTTCTACTCCTACAATGAGCAGTTCTTC,CASKPTGFYSYNEQFF
TRBJ1-4,TRBD1,TRBV19,NA,TGTGCCAGTAGCCGACCGGGACAGGTTGAAAAACTGTTTTTT,CASSRPGQVEKLFF